These T cell receptor beta chains were read from a single sample in a study of vaccination effects on CD4 cells after COVID-19. Their specific antigens are unknown. Assay used: immunoSEQ multiplex PCR; TCRdb lists only in-frame clones, some missing. This sample carries 37,000 or so clones, 65% to 85% of them seen once, and the ten largest clones take about 3%. Here the sequenced sample was CD4+ T cells from PBMCs cultured without peptide, taken before COVID-19 vaccination. The source of these receptors is a human donor who received a COVID-19 vaccine. CDR3s include the opening cysteine and the closing phenylalanine or tryptophan. A D gene is named only where the DNA matches it firmly. Only part of the rows carry a size: once, few, many, or a class if the clone is expanded.

D gene: TRBD1; J gene: TRBJ2-1; clone size: once; V gene: TRBV5-1; CDR3 protein: CASSLGQGDNEQFF; CDR3 DNA: TGCGCCAGCAGCTTGGGACAGGGGGACAATGAGCAGTTCTTC
D gene: .; J gene: TRBJ2-3; clone size: .; V gene: TRBV21-1; CDR3 protein: CASPTGDMGTDTQYF; CDR3 DNA: TGTGCCAGCCCAACCGGGGACATGGGCACAGATACGCAGTATTTT
D gene: .; J gene: TRBJ1-5; clone size: .; V gene: TRBV19; CDR3 protein: CASSIKGHGVNQPQHF; CDR3 DNA: TGTGCCAGTAGTATTAAGGGACATGGGGTCAATCAGCCCCAGCATTTT
D gene: TRBD1; J gene: TRBJ1-1; clone size: few; V gene: TRBV5-1; CDR3 protein: CASSLGQGALNTEAFF; CDR3 DNA: TGCGCCAGCAGCTTGGGACAGGGGGCCTTGAACACTGAAGCTTTCTTT
D gene: TRBD1; J gene: TRBJ1-2; clone size: .; V gene: TRBV11-3; CDR3 protein: CASSLVIPPGQAFNYGYTF; CDR3 DNA: TGTGCCAGCAGCTTAGTAATCCCCCCGGGACAGGCCTTCAACTATGGCTACACCTTC
D gene: .; J gene: TRBJ2-7; clone size: .; V gene: TRBV7-8; CDR3 protein: CASSRTETGQYF; CDR3 DNA: TGTGCCAGCAGCAGGACCGAAACCGGGCAGTACTTC
D gene: .; J gene: TRBJ2-7; clone size: .; V gene: TRBV3-1/TRBV3-2; CDR3 protein: CASSQEGRLEQYF; CDR3 DNA: TGTGCCAGCAGCCAGGAAGGACGGCTCGAGCAGTACTTC
D gene: .; J gene: TRBJ1-1; clone size: few; V gene: TRBV28; CDR3 protein: CASSPRDGPNTEAFF; CDR3 DNA: TGTGCCAGCAGTCCACGGGACGGCCCGAACACTGAAGCTTTCTTT
D gene: TRBD2; J gene: TRBJ2-7; clone size: .; V gene: TRBV6-5; CDR3 protein: CASSPLAGGTYEQYF; CDR3 DNA: TGTGCCAGCAGCCCCCTAGCGGGGGGGACCTACGAGCAGTACTTC
D gene: .; J gene: TRBJ2-5; clone size: .; V gene: TRBV18; CDR3 protein: CASSPLAGWETQYF; CDR3 DNA: TGTGCCAGCTCACCACTCGCGGGGTGGGAGACCCAGTACTTC
D gene: TRBD2; J gene: TRBJ2-1; clone size: .; V gene: TRBV19; CDR3 protein: CASSIASGNYNEQFF; CDR3 DNA: TGTGCCAGTAGTATAGCCAGCGGGAACTACAATGAGCAGTTCTTC
D gene: .; J gene: TRBJ1-2; clone size: .; V gene: TRBV10-3; CDR3 protein: CAISESIHATGYGYTF; CDR3 DNA: TGTGCCATCAGTGAGTCGATACACGCGACGGGCTATGGCTACACCTTC
D gene: .; J gene: TRBJ2-1; clone size: .; V gene: TRBV20-1; CDR3 protein: CSAVANEQFF; CDR3 DNA: TGCAGTGCTGTCGCCAATGAGCAGTTCTTC
D gene: .; J gene: TRBJ2-2; clone size: .; V gene: TRBV19; CDR3 protein: CASSLGPNTGELFF; CDR3 DNA: TGTGCCAGTAGTCTAGGACCAAACACCGGGGAGCTGTTTTTT